Presented here are 27 T cell receptor beta chains from one specimen sequenced in a study of T cell responses to AZD1222 COVID-19 vaccine. Sequencing used immunoSEQ multiplex PCR; TCRdb keeps in-frame clones, though not all of them. This repertoire shows 190,000 or so clones, approximately 93% found once; its top ten account for approximately 1%. Sequenced material: peripheral blood, taken 28 days after the second AZD1222 dose. Receptors were obtained from an adult who received the AZD1222 COVID-19 vaccine.

The chain couples TRBV18 to TRBJ1-1, with D uncertain. Trimming removed 3 bases at V and 1 base at J, with 12 bases between. Germline assignment: CDR1 KGHSH and CDR2 LQKENI. The CDR3 covers 15 residues. CDR3 residues: CASSPLGGANTEAFF. The CDR3 bases are TGTGCCAGCTCACCCTTAGGTGGAGCGAACACTGAAGCTTTCTTT.

Concerning this clone itself: This same CDR3 is encoded by further DNA sequences in the sample. This chain uses TRBV7-3 with TRBJ2-2; D is perhaps TRBD1 or TRBD2 (5 bases each). V shed 0 bases and J shed 4 bases, with 9 bases lying between them. CDR1 is SGHTA and CDR2 is FQGTGA in the germline V gene. The CDR3 has 15 residues. DNA of the CDR3: TGTGCCAGCAGCTTAACTGGTGGGGGCACCGGGGAGCTGTTTTTT. Translating gives CASSLTGGGTGELFF.

CDR3 sequence: CASSPEGYYEQYF. DNA of the CDR3: TGTGCCAGCAGCCCAGAGGGTTACTACGAGCAGTACTTC. The chain recombines TRBV7-9 with TRBJ2-7, with D possibly matching TRBD2 (5 bases). CDR3 length: 13 residues. CDR1 and CDR2 (germline): SEHNR, FQNEAQ (reference sequence). The V end lost 5 bases, the J end lost 3 bases, and 11 bases lay between the germline ends.

This chain links TRBV19 with TRBJ1-5, with a possible D match to TRBD1 (6 bases). The CDR3 is 15 amino acids. V was cut by 10 bases and J by 4 bases, with 20 bases left in between. Per germline, CDR1 LNHDA and CDR2 SQIVND (reference sequence). CDR3 amino acids: CATILGGGRNQPQHF. The CDR3 DNA follows: TGTGCCACGATCTTAGGAGGGGGGAGAAATCAGCCCCAGCATTTT.

This clone was found once. This sequence joins TRBV11-2 and TRBJ1-2, with 7 bases aligning to TRBD1. Looked up from germline, CDR1 is SGHAT and CDR2 is FQNNGV. V shed 4 bases, J shed 3 bases, and the junction held 2 bases outside the gene matches. CDR3 length: 13 amino acids. CDR3 DNA sequence: TGTGCCAGCAGCTCGGACAGGTACTATGGCTACACCTTC. Encoded protein: CASSSDRYYGYTF.

V usage is TRBV19 and J usage is TRBJ1-2, with a possible D match to TRBD1 (5 bases). V was clipped by 7 bases and J by 8 bases, with 14 bases between them. CDR1 and CDR2 (germline): LNHDA, SQIVND (reference sequence). The CDR3 has 12 residues. The CDR3 region has the DNA TGTGCCAGTACCAAGGCATGGGACGGCTACACCTTC. Translating it yields CASTKAWDGYTF.

This clone was recorded a few times. The V gene is TRBV2, the J gene TRBJ1-1; TRBD1 aligns across 10 bases. Germline assignment: CDR1 SNHLY and CDR2 FYNNEI. The CDR3 covers 16 residues. Unmatched junction bases numbered 7, after V lost 1 base and J lost 5 bases. As DNA, the CDR3 is TGTGCCAGCAGTGAAGTGGGACAGGGGATGGGGACTGAAGCTTTCTTT. As protein: CASSEVGQGMGTEAFF.

CDR3 sequence reads: CASSESAETQYF. For the CDR3, the DNA is TGTGCCAGCAGTGAATCTGCAGAGACCCAGTACTTC. This sequence joins TRBV2 and TRBJ2-5; D is unclear. Germline assignment: CDR1 SNHLY and CDR2 FYNNEI. The CDR3 runs to 12 residues. V lost 2 bases, J lost 4 bases, and 5 bases lay in between.

V usage is TRBV7-2 and J usage is TRBJ1-2, with 9 positions matching TRBD1. Germline-derived CDR1 and CDR2 are SGHTA and FQGNSA. The ends lost 5 bases at V and 5 bases at J; junction bases unmatched: 3. CDR3 length equals 13 residues. The DNA for the CDR3 is TGTGCCAGCAGCCCCGGGACAGGGTATGGCTACACCTTC. Translation gives CASSPGTGYGYTF.

This clone was picked up one time. This chain uses TRBV7-2 with TRBJ1-2, with 7 bases that match TRBD1. V was clipped by 3 bases and J by 4 bases; unmatched bases: 11. Germline values: CDR1 SGHTA, CDR2 FQGNSA. The CDR3 covers 16 residues. The CDR3 spells CASSLTKTGRIYGYTF. CDR3 nucleotide sequence: TGTGCCAGCAGCTTGACTAAGACAGGGAGGATCTATGGCTACACCTTC.

The chain carries TRBV2 and TRBJ1-5; a weak D match, TRBD2 (5 bases). The J call may be mistaken, given a closer DNA end match to TRBJ2-3. The CDR3 has 14 amino acids. Germline loops: CDR1 SNHLY, CDR2 FYNNEI. This CDR3 reads CASSWRSSNQPQYF. In nucleotides, the CDR3 is TGTGCCAGCAGTTGGCGCTCTAGCAATCAGCCCCAGTATTTT.

V gene TRBV15 combines with J gene TRBJ1-5; D remains unclear. The V gene lost 0 bases and the J gene lost 0 bases, with 12 bases spanning the gap. Germline-derived CDR1 and CDR2 are LNHNV and YYDKDF (reference sequence). The CDR3 runs 17 residues. The CDR3 is CATSREEADDSNQPQHF. CDR3 in DNA: TGTGCCACCAGCAGAGAGGAGGCAGATGATAGCAATCAGCCCCAGCATTTT.

The chain recombines TRBV6-1 with TRBJ1-2; D is uncertain. The CDR3 sequence is 14 residues long. Germline V gene sequence: CDR1 MNHNS, CDR2 SASEGT. The ends were cut back, 8 bases at V and 7 bases at J, with 20 bases in the middle. CDR3 coding DNA: TGTGCCAGCGCCGGGCCCGTGGAGGTTGTTGGCTACACCTTC. Protein: CASAGPVEVVGYTF.

The chain uses TRBV19 and TRBJ2-5; either TRBD1 or TRBD2 may fit D (6 bases each). CDR1 LNHDA and CDR2 SQIVND come from the germline V gene (reference sequence). The CDR3 covers 15 residues. V was clipped by 5 bases and J by 0 bases, with 13 bases between them. The DNA for the CDR3 is TGTGCCAGTAGTGGGGGGCGGGACAACCAAGAGACCCAGTACTTC. It is translated as CASSGGRDNQETQYF. The whole variable domain, filled in from reference TRBV19 and TRBJ2-5, reads DGGITQSPKYLFRKEGQNVTLSCEQNLNHDAMYWYRQDPGQGLRLIYYSQIVNDFQKGDIAEGYSVSREKKESFPLTVTSAQKNPTAFYLCASSGGRDNQETQYFGPGTRLLVL.

This chain uses TRBV2 with TRBJ1-6, with D perhaps matching TRBD1 (5 bases). V gave up 5 bases and J gave up 11 bases, with 13 bases separating them. Germline CDR1 reads SNHLY; CDR2 reads FYNNEI. The length of the CDR3 is 13 residues. CDR3 in amino acids: CASSSDSQAPLHF. For the CDR3, the DNA is TGTGCCAGCAGTTCCGACAGCCAGGCACCCCTCCACTTT.

The CDR3 sequence is CAVSRGASGNTIYF. For the CDR3, the DNA is TGTGCCGTATCTCGAGGAGCGTCTGGAAACACCATATATTTT. The rearrangement joins TRBV6-5 to TRBJ1-3; D gene ambiguous. CDR1 is MNHEY and CDR2 is SVGAGI in the germline V gene. The CDR3 covers 14 residues. Trimming shortened V by 11 bases and J by 1 base, and 15 bases separated the two germline ends.

The V call is TRBV5-6, the J call TRBJ2-5; possibly TRBD2 for D (7 bases). The CDR3 is made up of 18 amino acids. Trimming removed 0 bases at V and 2 bases at J, with 20 bases between. The V gene's germline CDR1 is SGHDT and CDR2 YYEEEE. The CDR3 is CASSLGAWRGPLQETQYF. CDR3 DNA sequence: TGTGCCAGCAGCTTGGGGGCCTGGCGGGGGCCTCTGCAAGAGACCCAGTACTTC.

The CDR3 nucleotides read TGTGCCAGCAGCTCCCCAGGGGGGGCAGGCACCTACGAGCAGTACTTC. Its translation: CASSSPGGAGTYEQYF. The chain has TRBV5-6 and TRBJ2-7; either TRBD1 or TRBD2 may supply D (7 bases each). The V and J ends lost 3 bases and 2 bases respectively, with 18 bases between them. The CDR3 is made up of 16 amino acids. CDR1 is SGHDT, CDR2 YYEEEE, per germline.

The gene calls are TRBV5-4 and TRBJ1-2; no definite D call. Germline V gene sequence: CDR1 SGHNT, CDR2 YYREEE (reference sequence). Between the trimmed V and J ends, which lost 4 bases and 6 bases, there was a span of 16 bases. CDR3 length: 14 amino acids. The CDR3 loop reads CASSQPPRLHGYTF. The CDR3 bases are TGTGCCAGCAGCCAACCCCCTCGGCTACATGGCTACACCTTC.

This clone appeared once. This chain uses TRBV7-9 with TRBJ2-5, with D unclear. Germline loops: CDR1 SEHNR, CDR2 FQNEAQ (reference sequence). The CDR3 is made up of 10 amino acids. The germline V and J ends were trimmed by 1 base and 6 bases, with 0 bases remaining between them. CDR3 sequence (DNA): TGTGCCAGCAGCTTAGAGACCCAGTACTTC. This encodes CASSLETQYF.

This chain links TRBV12-3 or TRBV12-4 with TRBJ1-2; D gene ambiguous. This CDR3 has 12 residues. The germline V and J ends were trimmed by 5 bases and 5 bases, with 9 bases remaining between them. The CDR3 region is CASSTLGYGYTF. In DNA form, the CDR3 reads TGTGCCAGCAGTACTCTTGGATATGGCTACACCTTC.

The J gene is TRBJ1-2, the V gene TRBV6-2 or TRBV6-3; a weak D match, TRBD1 (5 bases). V lost 0 bases, J lost 3 bases, and 11 bases lay in between. CDR1 is MNHEY, CDR2 SVGEGT, per germline. The CDR3 consists of 15 residues. CDR3 nucleotides: TGTGCCAGCAGTTACTCCGCGGGGGTGGACTATGGCTACACCTTC. Residues: CASSYSAGVDYGYTF.

The CDR3 sequence is CASSSVQGSGNTIYF. The CDR3 region has the DNA TGTGCCAGTAGTTCGGTACAGGGCTCTGGAAACACCATATATTTT. This chain connects TRBV19 to TRBJ1-3; TRBD1 is a possible D gene (6 bases). The CDR3 is made up of 15 amino acids. Germline loops: CDR1 LNHDA, CDR2 SQIVND (reference sequence). With 5 bases removed from V and 0 bases from J, the gap between germline ends came to 11 bases.

CDR3 region: CASGSGTFNEKLFF. The CDR3 nucleotides read TGTGCCAGTGGGTCCGGGACATTCAATGAAAAACTGTTTTTT. The rearrangement uses TRBV19 and TRBJ1-4; D is perhaps TRBD1 (6 bases). The CDR3 is 14 amino acids. Germline V gives CDR1 LNHDA, CDR2 SQIVND (reference sequence). V was clipped by 8 bases and J by 5 bases, with 15 bases between them.

This sequence joins TRBV4-1 and TRBJ2-7, with 9 bases aligning to TRBD1. In germline, CDR1 is MGHRA, CDR2 YSYEKL. There are 16 residues in the CDR3. V lost 0 bases to trimming and J lost 6 bases; unmatched junction nucleotides: 9. The chain's CDR3 is CASSQDYGTGRSEQYF. The CDR3, as DNA: TGCGCCAGCAGCCAAGATTATGGGACAGGGCGATCCGAGCAGTACTTC.

The rearrangement joins TRBV7-9 to TRBJ1-3; 7 bases agree with TRBD1. CDR1 SEHNR and CDR2 FQNEAQ come from the germline V gene (reference sequence). Trimming cost V 4 bases and J 0 bases; bases outside gene matches: 6. The CDR3 sequence is 16 residues long. The DNA for the CDR3 is TGTGCCAGCAGCTACAGGGGTCGCTCCTCTGGAAACACCATATATTTT. It encodes CASSYRGRSSGNTIYF.

This rearrangement joins TRBV3-1 (or the pseudogene TRBV3-2) to TRBJ2-7; 13 bases match TRBD2. After removal of 4 bases from V and 4 bases from J, the junction contained 4 bases not matched to a gene. This CDR3 region has 15 residues. Germline-derived CDR1 and CDR2 are LGHDT and YNNKEL (reference sequence). CDR3 residues: CASSRTSGGLYEQYF. The CDR3, as DNA: TGTGCCAGCAGCCGGACTAGCGGGGGTCTATACGAGCAGTACTTC.